Each of the 5 T cell receptor beta chains below was sequenced from the same sample in a study of CD8 T cells in ankylosing spondylitis. Overall study findings and caveats: Made up of about eight highly homologous variants, a TCR beta motif appeared characteristic of ankylosing spondylitis blood.

Using its own MiXCR run on the 5' RACE reads, TCRdb lists one record per CDR3 protein. Of approximately 520,000 distinct CDR3 sequences in the sample, approximately 5.3% were seen once. These receptors are not linked to any known antigen. The sequenced sample was blood, either unsorted or a sorted T cell fraction (not recorded which). The receptors were gathered from a male donor with ankylosing spondylitis.

This clonotype was seen at least ten times. The rearrangement uses TRBV7-2 and TRBJ1-5; 7 bases align to TRBD1. The CDR3 is 14 amino acids. Germline lookup yields CDR1 SGHTA and CDR2 FQGNSA. The J segment lost 7 bases and the V segment lost 5 bases, leaving 8 bases of the junction unmatched. CDR3 in amino acids: CASSTRQGKQPQHF. Here the CDR3 DNA reads TGTGCCAGCAGCACCAGACAGGGTAAACAGCCCCAGCATTTT.

In this sample, this clonotype turned up a few times. CDR3 nucleotides: TGTGCCAGCACTACTCACCGAGGGGGGAACACCGGGGAGCTGTTTTTT. This codes for CASTTHRGGNTGELFF. This sequence joins TRBV12-3 or TRBV12-4 and TRBJ2-2; D is perhaps TRBD1 (6 bases). The V end lost 7 bases, the J end lost 1 base, and 16 bases lay between the germline ends. This CDR3 has 16 amino acids.

This clonotype was counted many times. The rearrangement joins TRBV11-2 to TRBJ2-1; D possibly corresponds to TRBD2 (7 bases). This CDR3 comprises 16 residues. Per the germline V gene, CDR1 is SGHAT and CDR2 is FQNNGV. V lost 4 bases and J lost 3, with 16 bases in between. The CDR3 nucleotides are TGTGCCAGCAGCTCCCTTAAGGGGGAGGGCTACAATGAGCAGTTCTTC. Amino acid sequence: CASSSLKGEGYNEQFF. Full variable domain (rest looked up from reference TRBV11-2 and TRBJ2-1): EAGVAQSPRYKIIEKRQSVAFWCNPISGHATLYWYQQILGQGPKLLIQFQNNGVVDDSQLPKDRFSAERLKGVDSTLKIQPAKLEDSAVYLCASSSLKGEGYNEQFFGPGTRLTVL.

This clonotype occurred many times. This chain connects TRBV5-6 to TRBJ2-3; 13 bases line up with TRBD2. This CDR3 is built from 14 residues. J lost 10 bases, V lost 4 bases, and 6 bases had no gene match. Germline CDR1 and CDR2: SGHDT and YYEEEE. CDR3 DNA: TGTGCCAGCAGCACGGGACTAGCGGGATTAGCGCAGTATTTT. Amino acid sequence: CASSTGLAGLAQYF.

This clonotype was seen only a few times. V is TRBV6-5 and J is TRBJ2-7, with D possibly being TRBD1 or TRBD2 (5 bases each). CDR1 MNHEY and CDR2 SVGAGI come from the germline V gene. V was trimmed by 2 bases and J by 0 bases, leaving 14 bases between them. CDR3 size: 16 residues. This chain's CDR3 is CASSYTTGRFSYEQYF. The CDR3 coding sequence is TGTGCCAGCAGTTACACTACGGGACGGTTCTCCTACGAGCAGTACTTC.